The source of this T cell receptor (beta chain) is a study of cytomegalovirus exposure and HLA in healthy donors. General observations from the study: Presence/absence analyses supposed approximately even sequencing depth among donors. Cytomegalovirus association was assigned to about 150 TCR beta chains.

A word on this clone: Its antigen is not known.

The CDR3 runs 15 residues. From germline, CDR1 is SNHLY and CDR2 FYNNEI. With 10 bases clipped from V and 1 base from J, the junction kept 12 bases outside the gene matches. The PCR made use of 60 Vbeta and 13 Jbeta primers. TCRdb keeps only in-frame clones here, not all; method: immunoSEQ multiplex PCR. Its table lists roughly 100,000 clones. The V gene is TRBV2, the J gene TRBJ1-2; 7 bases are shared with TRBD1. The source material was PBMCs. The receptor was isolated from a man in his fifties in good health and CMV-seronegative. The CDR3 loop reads CATKQGTVFNYGYTF. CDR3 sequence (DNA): TGTGCCACCAAGCAAGGGACAGTATTTAACTATGGCTACACCTTC.